This TCR beta chain derives from a study of early T cells in non-severe SARS-CoV-2 infection. In the study overall: Chains from this unsorted whole-blood bulk RNA could not be paired.

Study-level results: Matching with VDJdb favored anti-spike CD8 responses (missing private and CD4 specificities).

This CDR3 has 14 residues. Germline V CDR1 and CDR2: KGHSH, LQKENI. V trimming: 5 bases; J trimming: 3 bases; junction bases outside the gene matches: 6. Individual cDNA molecules received unique molecular identifiers during library preparation. From the 5' RACE reads, TCRdb called clonotypes with MiXCR, one entry per CDR3 protein. The sample includes tens of thousands of distinct CDR3 sequences, roughly 10% seen only once; the top ten take 6.5%. This clonotype was counted at least ten times. Its specificity is not known. V is TRBV18 and J is TRBJ1-1, with TRBD1 matching 7 bases. Sample: whole blood. The sequence was obtained from an adult who was a healthcare worker with PCR-confirmed SARS-CoV-2 infection or an uninfected control (not recorded which). The CDR3 reads CASSVGGPYTEAFF. DNA for the CDR3: TGTGCCAGCTCAGTAGGGGGCCCCTACACTGAAGCTTTCTTT.